The TCR beta chain described here comes from a study of T cells in Graves' hyperthyroidism and ophthalmopathy. The CDR3 covers 14 residues. Germline values: CDR1 SNHLY, CDR2 FYNNEI. V was clipped by 8 bases and J by 0 bases; unmatched bases: 4. The source material, RNA transcripts, was used to amplify TCR beta CDR3 regions. The TCR CDR3 first-round RT-PCR relied on the HTBI primer set. TCRdb passed the multiplex PCR reads through MiXCR, listing each CDR3 protein once. The sample includes 380,000 or so distinct CDR3 sequences, about 13% of them seen just once. This clonotype was detected ten times or more.

The sequence was obtained from a man aged 25 to 40 with Graves' hyperthyroidism that later progressed to Graves' ophthalmopathy. The V call is TRBV2, the J call TRBJ2-1; TRBD1 aligns across 7 bases. Sequencing was carried out using blood. The CDR3, as DNA: TGTGCCAGCTCCCGGGACAGCTCCTACAATGAGCAGTTCTTC. It codes for CASSRDSSYNEQFF.